These 13 T cell receptor beta chains were sequenced from one sample in a study of T-cell reconstitution after alpha-beta-depleted transplantation in children. The library targeted TCRbeta and was prepared with unique molecular identifiers. TCRdb called the PCR reads again in MiXCR, with one record for every CDR3 protein. The data contain some 200,000 distinct CDR3 sequences, roughly 15% of them singletons. Sequences were derived from PBMCs from the stem cell graft donor, sampled from the stem cell graft. These receptors were taken from a human donor who donated a stem cell graft to a child with acute lymphoblastic leukemia.

There are a few counts of this clonotype. The limits of the CDR3 on the DNA are not certain, so only TCRdb's listed CDR3 is given. This sequence joins TRBV5-1 and TRBJ2-1; the table's D call, TRBD1, was not checked against the DNA. In germline, CDR1 is SGHRS, CDR2 YFSETQ. The CDR3 adds up to 14 amino acids, both ends counted. The CDR3 sequence: CASSVGPGDSEQFF.

This clonotype was picked up many times. The chain joins TRBV5-1 to TRBJ1-5; 11 positions agree with TRBD1. Per the germline V gene, CDR1 is SGHRS and CDR2 is YFSETQ. The CDR3 runs to 15 residues. The junction had 5 bases not matched to a gene; V was cut back by 3 bases and J by 6 bases. The CDR3 DNA sequence: TGCGCCAGCAGCTGGACAGGGGGCGAGGGTCAGCCCCAGCATTTT. Translating it yields CASSWTGGEGQPQHF.

This clonotype showed up many times. The CDR3 DNA sequence: TGTGCCAGCAGCCAAGAACCCGGAAAACTGTTTTTT. As protein: CASSQEPGKLFF. This chain joins TRBV3-1 and TRBJ1-4, with D hard to call. The length of the CDR3 is 12 residues. V lost 0 bases and J lost 10, with 6 bases in between. Looked up from germline, CDR1 is LGHDT and CDR2 is YNNKEL (reference sequence).

The table lists this clonotype with many counts. This chain uses TRBV12-3 or TRBV12-4 with TRBJ1-1; TRBD1 aligns across 12 bases. The V gene end was trimmed by 6 bases and the J gene end by 9 bases; junction bases not matched to a gene: 2. The CDR3 spans 12 residues. DNA of the CDR3: TGTGCCAGCAGGGGGACAGGGGGCAAAGCTTTCTTT. Protein sequence: CASRGTGGKAFF.

This clonotype has a handful of counts. The V and J genes are TRBV28 and TRBJ1-1, with 7 bases identical to TRBD1. V trimming: 8 bases; J trimming: 0 bases; junction bases outside the gene matches: 6. CDR3 length: 14 residues. CDR1 is MDHEN and CDR2 is SYDVKM in the germline V gene. The CDR3 DNA is TGTGCCAGCTTGGGGACAGCATTGAACACTGAAGCTTTCTTT. Its protein is CASLGTALNTEAFF.

This sequence joins TRBV11-3 and TRBJ2-1, with 15 bases matching TRBD2. V was clipped by 4 bases and J by 9 bases; unmatched bases: 4. The CDR3 extends over 15 amino acids. Germline-derived CDR1 and CDR2 are SGHNT and YENEEA. The CDR3 here is CASSSRTSGRGEQFF. The CDR3 nucleotides read TGTGCCAGCAGCTCCCGGACTAGCGGGAGGGGTGAGCAGTTCTTC.

This clonotype was observed many times. The V gene is TRBV10-3, the J gene TRBJ2-5; 9 bases are a match to TRBD2. V lost 10 bases to trimming and J lost 5 bases; unmatched junction nucleotides: 14. The CDR3 contains 15 residues. Germline loops: CDR1 ENHRY, CDR2 SYGVKD. CDR3 DNA sequence: TGTGCCACCGGAAGTGCTAGCGGGACTCTCGAGACCCAGTACTTC. Amino acid sequence: CATGSASGTLETQYF.

This clonotype was seen a few times. The chain carries TRBV5-1 and TRBJ2-7; tentatively, D is TRBD1 (6 bases). Trimming removed 0 bases at V and 3 bases at J, with 10 bases between. The CDR3 consists of 14 residues. Germline V CDR1 and CDR2: SGHRS, YFSETQ. The CDR3 is CASSLEQGFYEQYF. DNA for the CDR3: TGCGCCAGCAGCTTGGAACAGGGTTTCTACGAGCAGTACTTC.

This clonotype was observed at least ten times. The rearrangement uses TRBV7-9 and TRBJ1-2; 8 bases fit TRBD1. Germline-derived CDR1 and CDR2 are SEHNR and FQNEAQ (reference sequence). V lost 1 base, J lost 6 bases, and 13 bases stayed unmatched. This CDR3 spans 17 amino acids. The CDR3 loop is CASSLGTGTYGSDGYTF. CDR3 in DNA: TGTGCCAGCAGCTTAGGGACAGGGACATACGGGTCGGATGGCTACACCTTC.

In this sample, this clonotype turned up many times. This sequence joins TRBV5-5 and TRBJ2-7, with D uncertain. This CDR3 contains 12 residues. The V gene lost 0 bases and the J gene lost 3 bases, with 4 bases spanning the gap. Germline V gene lookup returns CDR1 SGHKS and CDR2 YYEKEE (reference sequence). CDR3 residues: CASSLDFYEQYF. The CDR3 nucleotides read TGTGCCAGCAGCTTGGATTTCTACGAGCAGTACTTC.

This clonotype has at least ten counts. This chain uses TRBV7-9 with TRBJ2-3; no definite D call. Trimming took off 3 bases at V and 5 bases at J, with 9 bases between the two ends. Looked up from germline, CDR1 is SEHNR and CDR2 is FQNEAQ (reference sequence). The CDR3 loop spans 13 amino acids. The CDR3: CASSFARIDTQYF. CDR3 in DNA: TGTGCCAGCAGCTTTGCCCGAATAGATACGCAGTATTTT. The full variable domain, rest sourced from reference TRBV7-9 and TRBJ2-3, is DTGVSQNPRHKITKRGQNVTFRCDPISEHNRLYWYRQTLGQGPEFLTYFQNEAQLEKSRLLSDRFSAERPKGSFSTLEIQRTEQGDSAMYLCASSFARIDTQYFGPGTRLTVL.

The CDR3 DNA reads as TGTGCCAGCAGCTCACCCCGACAGACCCGAAACACCGGGGAGCTGTTTTTT. Translating gives CASSSPRQTRNTGELFF. The chain has TRBV7-9 and TRBJ2-2; perhaps TRBD1 as D (5 bases). Per germline, CDR1 SEHNR and CDR2 FQNEAQ (reference sequence). The V and J ends lost 4 bases and 2 bases respectively, with 17 bases between them. This CDR3 is 17 amino acids long.

This clonotype has a count of ten or more. The chain couples TRBV6-1 to TRBJ2-1, with D perhaps TRBD2 (5 bases). CDR3 length: 13 amino acids. Trimming cost V 6 bases and J 3 bases, with 9 bases left between them. Germline V CDR1 and CDR2: MNHNS, SASEGT. CDR3 nucleotide sequence: TGTGCCAGCAGACGAGGGCGCTACAATGAGCAGTTCTTC. Translated, it gives CASRRGRYNEQFF.